Below are 24 T cell receptor beta chains sequenced from a single sample in a study of control samples from healthy donors and cancer patients. Measured with immunoSEQ multiplex PCR; TCRdb has only the in-frame clones, and not every one. The data show a few hundred thousand clones, about nine tenths seen once. The sample taken for sequencing was PBMCs. The receptors were gathered from a man between 35 and 55 years old with head and neck cancer.

In this sample, this clone turned up a few times. The rearrangement uses TRBV11-2 and TRBJ1-5; no firm D call. The germline CDR1 and CDR2 sequences are SGHAT and FQNNGV. The CDR3 sequence is 14 residues long. The ends were cut back, 0 bases at V and 2 bases at J, with 5 bases in the middle. The DNA for the CDR3 is TGTGCCAGCAGCTTAGATCAAGGCAATCAGCCCCAGCATTTT. As protein: CASSLDQGNQPQHF.

The chain is built from TRBV5-5 and TRBJ2-3; 10 bases match TRBD1. This CDR3 has 15 residues. The germline V gene has CDR1 SGHKS and CDR2 YYEKEE (reference sequence). After removal of 3 bases from V and 4 bases from J, the junction contained 5 bases not matched to a gene. The CDR3 sequence: CASSSRDRGADTQYF. CDR3 DNA sequence: TGTGCCAGCAGCTCGAGGGACAGGGGCGCAGATACGCAGTATTTT.

V usage is TRBV6-5 and J usage is TRBJ2-1, with 8 bases matching TRBD1. Germline CDR1 MNHEY, CDR2 SVGAGI. V was pared by 7 bases and J by 5 bases, with 7 bases of the junction left unmatched. The CDR3 is made up of 14 amino acids. CDR3 bases: TGTGCCAGCACACTGGACAGGGATAACAATGAGCAGTTCTTC. This encodes CASTLDRDNNEQFF.

This rearrangement joins TRBV5-4 to TRBJ2-2, with TRBD2 identical over 8 bases. J lost 0 bases, V lost 1 base, and 2 bases had no gene match. Germline loops: CDR1 SGHNT, CDR2 YYREEE (reference sequence). The CDR3 runs 16 residues. DNA of the CDR3: TGTGCCAGCAGCTTGCTACTAGCGGCGAACACCGGGGAGCTGTTTTTT. Encoded protein: CASSLLLAANTGELFF.

The chain employs TRBV9 and TRBJ2-2, with TRBD2 as a possible D gene (6 bases). The CDR3 consists of 16 residues. Per germline, CDR1 SGDLS and CDR2 YYNGEE. V lost 0 bases and J lost 2, with 11 bases in between. CDR3 loop: CASSVEKGTNTGELFF. CDR3 bases: TGTGCCAGCAGCGTAGAAAAAGGGACTAACACCGGGGAGCTGTTTTTT. The whole variable domain, remainder taken from reference TRBV9 and TRBJ2-2, is DSGVTQTPKHLITATGQRVTLRCSPRSGDLSVYWYQQSLDQGLQFLIQYYNGEERAKGNILERFSAQQFPDLHSELNLSSLELGDSALYFCASSVEKGTNTGELFFGEGSRLTVL.

This rearrangement joins TRBV5-1 to TRBJ2-5; unclear D gene. The V gene lost 2 bases and the J gene lost 3 bases, with 2 bases spanning the gap. Germline CDR1 SGHRS, CDR2 YFSETQ. The CDR3 contains 11 residues. DNA of the CDR3: TGCGCCAGCAGCTTCGAAGAGACCCAGTACTTC. This sequence encodes CASSFEETQYF.

This chain links TRBV21-1 with TRBJ2-5; the table's D call, TRBD2, has no DNA check behind it. TRBV21-1 is shown as a pseudogene. The CDR3 covers 15 residues. The CDR3 region has the DNA TGTGCCAGCAGCGCCAAACTAGACGAGGGCGAGACCCAGTACTTC. It is translated as CASSAKLDEGETQYF.

This clone was picked up one time. J is TRBJ2-1 and V is TRBV11-3; TRBD2 agrees at 11 bases. Germline loops: CDR1 SGHNT, CDR2 YENEEA. V was clipped by 1 base and J by 5 bases; unmatched bases: 10. The CDR3 totals 18 residues. The chain's CDR3 is CASSLVNLPSGGHNEQFF. In nucleotides, the CDR3 is TGTGCCAGCAGCTTAGTTAACCTACCTAGCGGGGGGCACAATGAGCAGTTCTTC.

This clone is a singleton in its sample. The V and J genes are TRBV10-1 and TRBJ1-4; D remains unclear. This CDR3 is 15 amino acids long. Germline CDR1 is WNHNN and CDR2 is SYGVQD (reference sequence). The V end was cut by 8 bases, the J end by 7 bases, with 20 bases between. CDR3 DNA sequence: TGCGCCAGCCCACGCTGGAGGTTGAGGCTTGAAAAACTGTTTTTT. It codes for CASPRWRLRLEKLFF.

V is TRBV27 and J is TRBJ1-5; TRBD1 matches 8 bases. Looked up from germline, CDR1 is MNHEY and CDR2 is SMNVEV (reference sequence). The CDR3 is 17 residues long. The J segment lost 0 bases and the V segment lost 3 bases, leaving 7 bases of the junction unmatched. The CDR3 sequence: CASSFSGGLYSNQPQHF. CDR3 DNA: TGTGCCAGCAGTTTCTCAGGGGGCCTATATAGCAATCAGCCCCAGCATTTT.

V and J are TRBV11-2 and TRBJ1-3; 7 bases map to TRBD1. The trim removed 3 bases at V and 0 bases at J, leaving 2 bases unmatched. The germline V gene encodes CDR1 SGHAT and CDR2 FQNNGV. This CDR3 region has 15 residues. In nucleotides, the CDR3 is TGTGCCAGCAGCTTCAGACAGGGCTCTGGAAACACCATATATTTT. This translates into CASSFRQGSGNTIYF.

V is TRBV4-2 and J is TRBJ2-7, with TRBD2 matching 8 bases. The CDR3 has 15 residues. V lost 6 bases, J lost 0 bases, and 7 bases stayed unmatched. Looked up from germline, CDR1 is LGHNA and CDR2 is YNFKEQ. CDR3 loop: CASRTSETSSYEQYF. DNA for the CDR3: TGTGCCAGCAGGACTAGCGAAACGAGCTCCTACGAGCAGTACTTC.

This chain links TRBV4-2 with TRBJ2-7; no definite D call. V lost 1 base to trimming and J lost 5 bases, with 6 bases between them. Germline assignment: CDR1 LGHNA and CDR2 YNFKEQ. The CDR3 is 12 residues long. The CDR3: CASSQVRDEQYF. Here the CDR3 DNA reads TGTGCCAGCAGCCAAGTCCGGGACGAGCAGTACTTC.

J is TRBJ2-2 and V is TRBV28; tentatively, D is TRBD1 (5 bases). V was shortened by 6 bases and J by 4 bases, with 12 bases between the two germline ends. There are 14 residues in the CDR3. CDR1 is MDHEN, CDR2 SYDVKM, per germline. In DNA form, the CDR3 reads TGTGCCAGCAGACAGGATCTTGGCACCGGGGAGCTGTTTTTT. Its translation: CASRQDLGTGELFF. Using reference TRBV28 and TRBJ2-2 for the parts outside the CDR3, the full variable domain is DVKVTQSSRYLVKRTGEKVFLECVQDMDHENMFWYRQDPGLGLRLIYFSYDVKMKEKGDIPEGYSVSREKKERFSLILESASTNQTSMYLCASRQDLGTGELFFGEGSRLTVL.

The J gene is TRBJ2-2, the V gene TRBV27; D possibly matches TRBD1 or TRBD2 (7 bases each). The CDR3 loop spans 14 amino acids. Germline V gene lookup returns CDR1 MNHEY and CDR2 SMNVEV (reference sequence). V shed 6 bases and J shed 4 bases, with 12 bases lying between them. The CDR3 DNA sequence: TGTGCCAGCAGAGCGGGGACAGCCACCGGGGAGCTGTTTTTT. This encodes CASRAGTATGELFF.

The chain is built from TRBV27 and TRBJ2-5; TRBD2 matches at 9 bases. Germline lookup yields CDR1 MNHEY and CDR2 SMNVEV (reference sequence). Trimming cost V 1 base and J 4 bases; bases outside gene matches: 1. The CDR3 is made up of 14 amino acids. Written as DNA, the CDR3 is TGTGCCAGCAGTTTATTAGCGGGAGTAGAGACCCAGTACTTC. The encoded protein is CASSLLAGVETQYF.

V gene TRBV28 combines with J gene TRBJ2-4; either TRBD1 or TRBD2 may fit D (5 bases each). Germline-derived CDR1 and CDR2 are MDHEN and SYDVKM. There are 16 residues in the CDR3. V lost 5 bases, J lost 0 bases, and 14 bases lay in between. The CDR3 bases are TGTGCCAGCAGTCAATGGGGGATAATAGCCAAAAACATTCAGTACTTC. Translation: CASSQWGIIAKNIQYF.

The genes are TRBV27 and TRBJ2-5; 9 nucleotides line up with TRBD2. The CDR3 is 15 residues long. V lost 6 bases to trimming and J lost 5 bases; unmatched junction nucleotides: 10. Germline assignment: CDR1 MNHEY and CDR2 SMNVEV (reference sequence). The CDR3 bases are TGTGCCAGCAGAACTGGGACTAGCCAACATGAGACCCAGTACTTC. Translating it yields CASRTGTSQHETQYF.

CDR3 nucleotide sequence: TGCGCCAGCAGCTTGTCGGGGTCACACACTGAAGCTTTCTTT. This sequence encodes CASSLSGSHTEAFF. The genes are TRBV5-1 and TRBJ1-1; D gene uncertain. This CDR3 has 14 amino acids. In germline, CDR1 is SGHRS, CDR2 YFSETQ. Trimming removed 1 base from V and 3 bases from J, with 10 bases in between.

The chain is built from TRBV7-3 and TRBJ2-3, with unresolved D. This CDR3 has 14 amino acids. Deletions cut 5 bases from V and 4 bases from J, with 13 bases between. Germline assignment: CDR1 SGHTA and CDR2 FQGTGA. Here the CDR3 DNA reads TGTGCCAGCAGCCACTTTGGTTGGGCAGATACGCAGTATTTT. This encodes CASSHFGWADTQYF. The variable domain in full, completed from reference TRBV7-3 and TRBJ2-3, reads GAGVSQTPSNKVTEKGKYVELRCDPISGHTALYWYRQSLGQGPEFLIYFQGTGAADDSGLPNDRFFAVRPEGSVSTLKIQRTERGDSAVYLCASSHFGWADTQYFGPGTRLTVL.

The chain carries TRBV11-2 and TRBJ1-1; D uncertain. Germline V gene data show CDR1 as SGHAT and CDR2 as FQNNGV. The CDR3 has 12 residues. The germline V and J ends were trimmed by 7 bases and 9 bases, with 15 bases remaining between them. CDR3 in amino acids: CASTTNPNQAFF. The CDR3 region has the DNA TGTGCCAGCACCACGAATCCGAATCAAGCTTTCTTT.

This clone was seen only once. The chain combines TRBV5-4 with TRBJ2-1, with a weak D call TRBD2 (6 bases). The germline gives CDR1 SGHNT, CDR2 YYREEE (reference sequence). The CDR3 sequence is 16 residues long. Between the trimmed V and J ends, which lost 4 bases and 0 bases, there was a span of 14 bases. CDR3 coding DNA: TGTGCCAGCAGCCGCGTGGTAGCGGCCTCCTACAATGAGCAGTTCTTC. This gives the protein CASSRVVAASYNEQFF.

J is TRBJ1-1 and V is TRBV19; no definite D call. The V and J ends lost 4 bases and 1 base respectively, with 16 bases between them. This CDR3 has 16 residues. The germline V gene encodes CDR1 LNHDA and CDR2 SQIVND (reference sequence). CDR3 sequence reads: CASSTPLIRANTEAFF. CDR3 DNA sequence: TGTGCCAGTAGTACACCCCTTATTCGGGCGAACACTGAAGCTTTCTTT.

The chain recombines TRBV10-3 with TRBJ2-7; no firm D call. The CDR3 is made up of 14 amino acids. Germline V CDR1 and CDR2: ENHRY, SYGVKD. V shed 1 base and J shed 3 bases, with 10 bases lying between them. The CDR3 loop reads CAISEWGLSYEQYF. In nucleotides, the CDR3 is TGTGCCATCAGTGAGTGGGGTCTGAGCTACGAGCAGTACTTC.